This entry describes one T cell receptor (beta chain). In the original analysis: Sequence data from immunoSEQ were junction-only and lacked quality scores; consequently, filtering differed. TCRdb's copy holds only in-frame clones and misses some; the assay was immunoSEQ multiplex PCR. V, J and clone size were drawn from that table, and D and trimming were deduced from the DNA. Here the sample spans 2 million to 2.5 million clones, about 92% being singletons. The data originate from a study of shared clonotypes between healthy human individuals. From germline, CDR1 is LGHNA and CDR2 YNFKEQ. Unmatched junction bases numbered 8, after V lost 1 base and J lost 4 bases. CDR3 length equals 16 residues.

This receptor was identified in a man younger than 35 in good health. Some clones in this sample may be carry-over from other donors' samples. The chain is built from TRBV4-2 and TRBJ2-5, with 8 bases identical to TRBD2. Sequences were obtained from naive CD4+ T cells from PBMCs. Subset: CD45RA+ positively selected. CDR3 protein: CASSQVTSGSRETQYF. The CDR3 region has the DNA TGTGCCAGCAGCCAAGTGACCAGCGGGAGTCGAGAGACCCAGTACTTC.